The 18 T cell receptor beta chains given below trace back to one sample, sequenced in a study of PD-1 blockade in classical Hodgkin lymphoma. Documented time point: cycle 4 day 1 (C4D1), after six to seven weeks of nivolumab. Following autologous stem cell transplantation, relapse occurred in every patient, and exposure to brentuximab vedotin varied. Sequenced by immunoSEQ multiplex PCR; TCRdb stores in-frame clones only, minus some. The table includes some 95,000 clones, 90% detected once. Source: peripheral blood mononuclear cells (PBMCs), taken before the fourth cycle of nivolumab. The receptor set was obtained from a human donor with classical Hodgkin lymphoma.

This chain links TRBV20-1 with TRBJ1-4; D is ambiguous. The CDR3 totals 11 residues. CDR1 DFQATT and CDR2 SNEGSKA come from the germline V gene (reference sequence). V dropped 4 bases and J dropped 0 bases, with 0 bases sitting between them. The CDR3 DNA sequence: TGCAGTGCTACAACTAATGAAAAACTGTTTTTT. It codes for CSATTNEKLFF.

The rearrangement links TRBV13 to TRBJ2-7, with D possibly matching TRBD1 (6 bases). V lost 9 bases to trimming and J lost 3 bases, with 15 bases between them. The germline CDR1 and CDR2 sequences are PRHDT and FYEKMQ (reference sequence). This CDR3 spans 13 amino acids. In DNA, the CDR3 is TGTGCCAGTGGAGAGGGGGTGCGCTACGAGCAGTACTTC. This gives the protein CASGEGVRYEQYF.

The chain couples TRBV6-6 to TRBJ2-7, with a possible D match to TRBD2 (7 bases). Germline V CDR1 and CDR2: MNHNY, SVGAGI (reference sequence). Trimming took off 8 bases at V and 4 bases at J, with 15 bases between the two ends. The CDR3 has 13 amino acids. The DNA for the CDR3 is TGTGCCAGCCGCCCGGGGGGCGGGTACGAGCAGTACTTC. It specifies CASRPGGGYEQYF.

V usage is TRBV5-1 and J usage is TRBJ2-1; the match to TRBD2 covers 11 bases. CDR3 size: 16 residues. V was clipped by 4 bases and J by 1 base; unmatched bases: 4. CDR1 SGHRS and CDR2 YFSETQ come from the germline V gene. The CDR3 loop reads CASSLSGGASYNEQFF. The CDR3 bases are TGCGCCAGCAGCCTTAGCGGGGGGGCATCCTACAATGAGCAGTTCTTC.

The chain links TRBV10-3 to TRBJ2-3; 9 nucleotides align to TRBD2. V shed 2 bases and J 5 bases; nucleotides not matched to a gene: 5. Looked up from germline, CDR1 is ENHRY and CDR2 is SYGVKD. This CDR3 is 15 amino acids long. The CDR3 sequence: CAISEIAGARDTQYF. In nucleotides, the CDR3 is TGTGCCATCAGTGAGATAGCGGGGGCACGAGATACGCAGTATTTT.

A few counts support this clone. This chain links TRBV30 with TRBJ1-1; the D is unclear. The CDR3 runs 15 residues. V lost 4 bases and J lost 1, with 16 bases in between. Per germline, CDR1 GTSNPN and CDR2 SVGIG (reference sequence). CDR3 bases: TGTGCCTGGACCAAAGGAAGGTGGTGGAACACTGAAGCTTTCTTT. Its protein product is CAWTKGRWWNTEAFF.

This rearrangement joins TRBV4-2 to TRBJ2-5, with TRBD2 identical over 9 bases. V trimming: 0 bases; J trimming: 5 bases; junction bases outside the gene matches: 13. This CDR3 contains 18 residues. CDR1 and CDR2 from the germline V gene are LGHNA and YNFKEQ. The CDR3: CASSQDKGAGGPRETQYF. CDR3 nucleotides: TGTGCCAGCAGCCAAGATAAGGGGGCGGGGGGGCCGAGGGAGACCCAGTACTTC.

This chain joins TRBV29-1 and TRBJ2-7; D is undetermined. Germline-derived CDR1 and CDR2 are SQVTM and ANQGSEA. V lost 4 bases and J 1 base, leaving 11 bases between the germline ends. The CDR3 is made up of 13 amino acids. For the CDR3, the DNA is TGCAGCGTTGTATCTGGCATTTCCTACGAGCAGTACTTC. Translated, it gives CSVVSGISYEQYF.

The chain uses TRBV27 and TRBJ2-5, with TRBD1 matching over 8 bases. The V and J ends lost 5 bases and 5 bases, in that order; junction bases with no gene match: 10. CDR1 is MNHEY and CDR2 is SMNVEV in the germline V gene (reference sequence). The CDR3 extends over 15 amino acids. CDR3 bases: TGTGCCAGCAGTCTAACAGGGGGTATTTCGGAGACCCAGTACTTC. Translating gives CASSLTGGISETQYF.

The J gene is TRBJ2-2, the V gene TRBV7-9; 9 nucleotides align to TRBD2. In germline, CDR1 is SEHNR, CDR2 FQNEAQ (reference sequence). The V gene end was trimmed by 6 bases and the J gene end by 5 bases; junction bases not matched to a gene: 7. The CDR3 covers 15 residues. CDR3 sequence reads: CASRISGGETGELFF. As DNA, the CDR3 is TGTGCCAGCAGGATTAGCGGGGGCGAAACCGGGGAGCTGTTTTTT. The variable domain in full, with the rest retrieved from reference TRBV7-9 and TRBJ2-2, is DTGVSQNPRHKITKRGQNVTFRCDPISEHNRLYWYRQTLGQGPEFLTYFQNEAQLEKSRLLSDRFSAERPKGSFSTLEIQRTEQGDSAMYLCASRISGGETGELFFGEGSRLTVL.

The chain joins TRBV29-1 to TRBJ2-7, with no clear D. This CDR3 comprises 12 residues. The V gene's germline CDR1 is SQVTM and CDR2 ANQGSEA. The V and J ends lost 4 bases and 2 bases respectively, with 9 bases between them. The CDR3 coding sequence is TGCAGCGTTGGGGAAGTTACCTACGAGCAGTACTTC. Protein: CSVGEVTYEQYF.

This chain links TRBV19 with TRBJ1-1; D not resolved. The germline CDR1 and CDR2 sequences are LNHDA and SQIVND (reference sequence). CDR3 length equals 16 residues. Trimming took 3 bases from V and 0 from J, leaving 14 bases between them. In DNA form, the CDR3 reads TGTGCCAGTAGTATTTGGACGGTACGAATGAACACTGAAGCTTTCTTT. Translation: CASSIWTVRMNTEAFF.

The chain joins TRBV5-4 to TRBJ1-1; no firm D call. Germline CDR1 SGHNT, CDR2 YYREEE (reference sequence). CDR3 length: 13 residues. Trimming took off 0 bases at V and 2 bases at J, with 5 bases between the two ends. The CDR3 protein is CASSLEPNTEAFF. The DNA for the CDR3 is TGTGCCAGCAGCTTGGAGCCCAACACTGAAGCTTTCTTT.

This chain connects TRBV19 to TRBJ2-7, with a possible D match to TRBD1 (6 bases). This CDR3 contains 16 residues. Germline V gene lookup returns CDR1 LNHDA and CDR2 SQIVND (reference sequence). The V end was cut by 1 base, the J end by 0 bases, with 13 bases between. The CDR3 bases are TGTGCCAGTAGTATAGGAACTGGACAGAGCTCCTACGAGCAGTACTTC. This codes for CASSIGTGQSSYEQYF.

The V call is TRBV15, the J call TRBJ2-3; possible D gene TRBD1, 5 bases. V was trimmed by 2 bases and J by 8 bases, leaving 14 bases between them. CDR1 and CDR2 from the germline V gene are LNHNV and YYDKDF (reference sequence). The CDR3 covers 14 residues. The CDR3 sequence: CATSRTMIRGTQYF. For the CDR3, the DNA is TGTGCCACCAGCAGAACTATGATAAGGGGTACGCAGTATTTT.

CDR3 protein: CASSERQVANSPLHF. The CDR3 DNA is TGTGCCAGCTCAGAGCGACAGGTAGCGAATTCACCCCTCCACTTT. The chain carries TRBV18 and TRBJ1-6; weak D call: TRBD1 (6 bases). V lost 5 bases and J 7 bases, leaving 15 bases between the germline ends. CDR1 and CDR2 from the germline V gene are KGHSH and LQKENI. This CDR3 is 15 amino acids long.

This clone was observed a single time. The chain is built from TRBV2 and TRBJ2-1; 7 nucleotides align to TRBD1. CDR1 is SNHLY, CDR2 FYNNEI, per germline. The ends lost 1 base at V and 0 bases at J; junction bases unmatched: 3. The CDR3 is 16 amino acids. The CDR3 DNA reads TGTGCCAGCAGTGAAGTGACAGGGAGCTCCTACAATGAGCAGTTCTTC. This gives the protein CASSEVTGSSYNEQFF.

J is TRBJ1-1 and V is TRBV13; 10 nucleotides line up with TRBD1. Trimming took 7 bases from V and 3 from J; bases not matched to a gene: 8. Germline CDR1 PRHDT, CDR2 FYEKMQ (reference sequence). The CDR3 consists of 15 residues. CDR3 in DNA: TGTGCCAGCATCGAGACAGGGGGCGAGGACACTGAAGCTTTCTTT. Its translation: CASIETGGEDTEAFF.